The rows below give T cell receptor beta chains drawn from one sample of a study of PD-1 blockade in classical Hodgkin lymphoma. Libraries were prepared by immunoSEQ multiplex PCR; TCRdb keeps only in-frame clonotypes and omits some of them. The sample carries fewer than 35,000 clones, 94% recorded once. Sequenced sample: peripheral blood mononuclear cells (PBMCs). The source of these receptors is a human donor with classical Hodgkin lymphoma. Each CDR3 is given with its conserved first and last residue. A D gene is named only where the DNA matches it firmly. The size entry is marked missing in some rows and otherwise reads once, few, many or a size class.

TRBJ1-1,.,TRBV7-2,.,TGTGCCAGCAGCCTCTGGACAGAAGAAGCTTTCTTT,CASSLWTEEAFF
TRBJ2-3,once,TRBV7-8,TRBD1,TGTGCCAGCAGCTTTTTCTCCTACAGGGGGCGTTTTTCCACAGATACGCAGTATTTT,CASSFFSYRGRFSTDTQYF
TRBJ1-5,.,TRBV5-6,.,TGTGCCAGCAGCCTTGACAGCCAAATATTACTCAATCAGCCCCAGCATTTT,CASSLDSQILLNQPQHF
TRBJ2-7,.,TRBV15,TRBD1,TGTGCCACCAGCAGTTTTCTTGGACAGGGTAACGAGCAGTACTTC,CATSSFLGQGNEQYF
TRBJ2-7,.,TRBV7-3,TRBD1,TGTGCCAGCAGCCCAGGGACAGGGGTCGAGCAGTACTTC,CASSPGTGVEQYF
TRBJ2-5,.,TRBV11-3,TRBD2,TGTGCCAGCAGCGCCAGGACTAGCTGGCGGCAGACCCAGTACTTC,CASSARTSWRQTQYF
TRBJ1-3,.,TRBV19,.,TGTGCCGTTGCCCCAGGACGGGCCAACTCTGGAAACACCATATATTTT,CAVAPGRANSGNTIYF
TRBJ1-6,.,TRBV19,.,TGTGCCAGTAGTATACAGGTTCAATCACCCCTCCACTTT,CASSIQVQSPLHF
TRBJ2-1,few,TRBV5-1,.,TGCGCCAGCAGCTTGGGAGGGAATGAGCAGTTCTTC,CASSLGGNEQFF
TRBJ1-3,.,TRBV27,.,TGTGCCATCGCCGCTTTCTCTGGAAACACCATATATTTT,CAIAAFSGNTIYF
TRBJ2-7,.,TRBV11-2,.,TGTGCCAGCAGCTCTTATAGGGGCCCCCCATCCTACGAGCAGTACTTC,CASSSYRGPPSYEQYF
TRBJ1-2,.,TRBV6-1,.,TGTGCCAGCAAAGCGCGCTTCCTCTATGGCTACACCTTC,CASKARFLYGYTF
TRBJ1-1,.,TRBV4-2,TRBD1,TGTGCCAGCAGCCGAGACAGGGGGAGAAACACTGAAGCTTTCTTT,CASSRDRGRNTEAFF
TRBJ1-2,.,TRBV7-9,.,TGTGCCAGCAGCTTTCAAGGTGCCCTGGGCTATGGCTACACCTTC,CASSFQGALGYGYTF
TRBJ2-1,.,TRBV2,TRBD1,TGTGCCAGCAGAGCCGGGACAGGGGTTGTGGGGTACAATGAGCAGTTCTTC,CASRAGTGVVGYNEQFF
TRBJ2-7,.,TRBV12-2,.,TGTGCAAGTCGCTTAGTATGGGGTCGGAAATACGGCTACGAGCAGTACTTC,CASRLVWGRKYGYEQYF